This TCR beta chain was observed in a study of blood T cell repertoires in COVID-19. TCRdb's table, derived via immunoSEQ multiplex PCR, lists solely in-frame clones and lacks some. The table lists tens of thousands of clones, 85% to 90% of them singletons. The sequence came from a woman aged 80 or older with acute or convalescent COVID-19. Sequencing was carried out using peripheral blood.

The CDR3 nucleotides are TGTGCCAGCAGTGACCCTTCGCGAGGATACGAGCAGTACTTC. The encoded protein is CASSDPSRGYEQYF. The V call is TRBV25-1, the J call TRBJ2-7; D gene ambiguous. CDR1 and CDR2 from the germline V gene are MGHDK and SYGVNS. The CDR3 sequence is 14 residues long. With 3 bases removed from V and 4 bases from J, the gap between germline ends came to 13 bases.